One and the same sample provided the 30 T cell receptor beta chains below, sequenced in a study of T cell clonotyping in hematopoietic cell transplantation. Profiling relied on immunoSEQ multiplex PCR, and the TCRdb table lists in-frame clones only, not all of them. The sample contains under 15,000 clones, 80% to 95% of which appear only once. Here the sequenced sample was PBMCs, taken 100 days after allogeneic stem cell transplant. These receptors were taken from a female patient between 50 and 60 years old who had an allogeneic stem cell transplant from an unrelated donor, so the T cells may come from the graft donor. Some clones in this sample may be carry-over from other donors' samples.

Comments on this clone: At the DNA level, this CDR3 is encoded by other sequences in the same sample as well. The chain joins TRBV29-1 to TRBJ1-2; D ambiguous. CDR1 is SQVTM and CDR2 is ANQGSEA in the germline V gene. V lost 1 base and J 4 bases, leaving 1 base between the germline ends. This CDR3 is 10 amino acids long. The CDR3 reads CSVEGYGYTF. The CDR3 DNA follows: TGCAGCGTTGAAGGCTATGGCTACACCTTC.

The chain has TRBV27 and TRBJ2-7; 8 bases align to TRBD1. The germline V gene encodes CDR1 MNHEY and CDR2 SMNVEV (reference sequence). The CDR3 is 15 amino acids. J lost 0 bases, V lost 4 bases, and 5 bases had no gene match. CDR3: CASSYGTGASYEQYF. The CDR3 region has the DNA TGTGCCAGCAGTTACGGGACAGGCGCCTCCTACGAGCAGTACTTC.

J is TRBJ1-5 and V is TRBV28; D remains unclear. V gave up 5 bases and J gave up 4 bases, with 6 bases separating them. CDR1 and CDR2 from the germline V gene are MDHEN and SYDVKM. CDR3 size: 12 residues. The CDR3 region is CASSGDNQPQHF. CDR3 bases: TGTGCCAGCAGTGGGGATAATCAGCCCCAGCATTTT.

This clone has only one observation. The gene calls are TRBV28 and TRBJ1-5; D is perhaps TRBD1 (5 bases). This CDR3 spans 15 amino acids. Between the trimmed V and J ends, which lost 2 bases and 5 bases, there was a span of 13 bases. The germline V gene has CDR1 MDHEN and CDR2 SYDVKM. The CDR3 DNA reads TGTGCCAGCAGTTTAACTCGGGGGGAGCATCAGCCCCAGCATTTT. This codes for CASSLTRGEHQPQHF.

V and J are TRBV14 and TRBJ1-2; 7 nucleotides agree with TRBD1. This CDR3 has 14 residues. Germline V gives CDR1 SGHDN, CDR2 FVKESK. J gave up 5 bases and V 4 bases, and 7 bases lay outside the gene matches. The CDR3 loop is CASSRGGQTYGYTF. DNA of the CDR3: TGTGCCAGCAGCCGAGGGGGACAGACATATGGCTACACCTTC.

The chain employs TRBV28 and TRBJ1-4; 7 bases fit TRBD1. Germline-derived CDR1 and CDR2 are MDHEN and SYDVKM. The CDR3 loop spans 16 amino acids. With 3 bases clipped from V and 0 bases from J, the junction kept 4 bases outside the gene matches. In nucleotides, the CDR3 is TGTGCCAGCAGTTTGACAGGGTTTGCAACTAATGAAAAACTGTTTTTT. As protein: CASSLTGFATNEKLFF. The full variable domain, with the rest looked up from reference TRBV28 and TRBJ1-4, is DVKVTQSSRYLVKRTGEKVFLECVQDMDHENMFWYRQDPGLGLRLIYFSYDVKMKEKGDIPEGYSVSREKKERFSLILESASTNQTSMYLCASSLTGFATNEKLFFGSGTQLSVL.

The V gene is TRBV5-8, the J gene TRBJ2-7; tentatively, D is TRBD1 (5 bases). The germline V and J ends were trimmed by 3 bases and 4 bases, with 14 bases remaining between them. The CDR3 spans 14 residues. Germline CDR1 reads SGHTS; CDR2 reads YDEGEE. As DNA, the CDR3 is TGTGCCAGCAGCTCGGAATTCAGGGCTTACGAGCAGTACTTC. Amino acid sequence: CASSSEFRAYEQYF.

The genes are TRBV4-2 and TRBJ2-6, with a tentative D call TRBD2 (6 bases). The germline CDR1 and CDR2 sequences are LGHNA and YNFKEQ. With 6 bases removed from V and 4 bases from J, the gap between germline ends came to 16 bases. The CDR3 loop spans 16 amino acids. In DNA form, the CDR3 reads TGTGCCAGCAGAACCACTACGGGGGACGGGGCCAACGTCCTGACTTTC. It yields the protein CASRTTTGDGANVLTF.

The rearrangement uses TRBV6-5 and TRBJ1-2; weak D call: TRBD1 (6 bases). The V gene lost 8 bases and the J gene lost 0 bases, with 16 bases spanning the gap. The CDR3 contains 15 residues. Germline V lookup: CDR1 MNHEY, CDR2 SVGAGI. In DNA form, the CDR3 reads TGTGCCAGCGGGTTCGCGGCAGGGGCTAACTATGGCTACACCTTC. Its protein is CASGFAAGANYGYTF.

This chain uses TRBV2 with TRBJ2-1, with D tentatively TRBD1 or TRBD2 (5 bases each). Germline V gene data show CDR1 as SNHLY and CDR2 as FYNNEI. Trimming pared 8 bases from V and 0 bases from J, leaving 11 bases between. The CDR3 is 14 residues long. The CDR3 loop reads CASLRETSYNEQFF. Here the CDR3 DNA reads TGTGCCAGCCTCAGGGAGACCTCCTACAATGAGCAGTTCTTC.

This chain links TRBV28 with TRBJ1-3, with 7 bases matching TRBD1. After removal of 5 bases from V and 0 bases from J, the junction contained 7 bases not matched to a gene. The CDR3 spans 16 residues. Per germline, CDR1 MDHEN and CDR2 SYDVKM. CDR3 sequence: CASSPWGQISGNTIYF. The CDR3 region has the DNA TGTGCCAGCAGTCCCTGGGGACAGATCTCTGGAAACACCATATATTTT.

This clone was observed a handful of times. The chain employs TRBV6-5 and TRBJ2-1, with unresolved D. This CDR3 contains 12 residues. V lost 5 bases and J 6 bases, leaving 8 bases between the germline ends. Germline V gene lookup returns CDR1 MNHEY and CDR2 SVGAGI. DNA for the CDR3: TGTGCCAGCAGTAGACCGAGCAATGAGCAGTTCTTC. It codes for CASSRPSNEQFF.

The chain recombines TRBV19 with TRBJ1-1; D uncertain. Deletions cut 3 bases from V and 1 base from J, with 6 bases between. The CDR3 extends over 13 amino acids. Germline V gene lookup returns CDR1 LNHDA and CDR2 SQIVND (reference sequence). The CDR3 sequence: CASSMTKNTEAFF. CDR3 coding DNA: TGTGCCAGTAGTATGACCAAGAACACTGAAGCTTTCTTT.

The CDR3 region is CASSRFGRETTLGAGELFF. The CDR3 nucleotides read TGCGCCAGCAGCCGGTTCGGCCGGGAGACTACCTTGGGAGCCGGGGAGCTGTTTTTT. V usage is TRBV4-3 and J usage is TRBJ2-2; D may be TRBD2 (6 bases). The V end was cut by 4 bases, the J end by 6 bases, with 27 bases between. Per the germline V gene, CDR1 is LGHNA and CDR2 is YSLEER. The length of the CDR3 is 19 residues.

This clone was picked up one time. The chain employs TRBV10-1 and TRBJ1-1, with D unresolved. This CDR3 comprises 14 residues. From germline, CDR1 is WNHNN and CDR2 SYGVQD (reference sequence). V gave up 7 bases and J gave up 0 bases, with 12 bases separating them. CDR3 nucleotide sequence: TGCGCCAGCAATAAGGATAACGTGAACACTGAAGCTTTCTTT. Its protein product is CASNKDNVNTEAFF.

This chain connects TRBV7-9 to TRBJ1-6; no firm D call. Per the germline V gene, CDR1 is SEHNR and CDR2 is FQNEAQ (reference sequence). The CDR3 length is 14 residues. V was shortened by 5 bases and J by 7 bases, with 12 bases between the two germline ends. CDR3 protein: CASSHLQENSPLHF. The CDR3 bases are TGTGCCAGCAGCCACCTTCAGGAGAATTCACCCCTCCACTTT. Full variable domain (rest looked up from reference TRBV7-9 and TRBJ1-6): DTGVSQNPRHKITKRGQNVTFRCDPISEHNRLYWYRQTLGQGPEFLTYFQNEAQLEKSRLLSDRFSAERPKGSFSTLEIQRTEQGDSAMYLCASSHLQENSPLHFGNGTRLTVT.

This chain links TRBV28 with TRBJ1-6; 8 bases agree with TRBD1. Germline V lookup: CDR1 MDHEN, CDR2 SYDVKM. There are 13 residues in the CDR3. V lost 7 bases and J lost 14; bases outside the gene matches: 10. The CDR3 region is CASNRGGPLALHF. The CDR3 coding sequence is TGTGCCAGCAACAGGGGGGGGCCTCTCGCCCTCCACTTT.

The rearrangement links TRBV6-1 to TRBJ1-4; maybe TRBD1 (5 bases). The CDR3 contains 17 residues. V was clipped by 0 bases and J by 8 bases, with 19 bases between them. Per germline, CDR1 MNHNS and CDR2 SASEGT. The CDR3 bases are TGTGCCAGCAGTGAAGCCAGCGGGACCCCGATGATGGAAAAACTGTTTTTT. Translated, it gives CASSEASGTPMMEKLFF.

This sequence joins TRBV28 and TRBJ2-2; D not resolved. Germline-derived CDR1 and CDR2 are MDHEN and SYDVKM. V was shortened by 6 bases and J by 0 bases, with 14 bases between the two germline ends. The CDR3 has 16 amino acids. The CDR3 sequence is CASRPFRHPNTGELFF. CDR3 nucleotide sequence: TGTGCCAGCAGGCCCTTTAGACATCCGAACACCGGGGAGCTGTTTTTT. Supplemented by reference TRBV28 and TRBJ2-2, the full variable domain reads DVKVTQSSRYLVKRTGEKVFLECVQDMDHENMFWYRQDPGLGLRLIYFSYDVKMKEKGDIPEGYSVSREKKERFSLILESASTNQTSMYLCASRPFRHPNTGELFFGEGSRLTVL.

V gene TRBV5-1 combines with J gene TRBJ1-4; D might be TRBD1 (6 bases). Looked up from germline, CDR1 is SGHRS and CDR2 is YFSETQ. The CDR3 contains 14 residues. V gave up 4 bases and J gave up 8 bases, with 15 bases separating them. The CDR3 coding sequence is TGCGCCAGCAGCCGAACAGGGATCGGAGAAAAACTGTTTTTT. This codes for CASSRTGIGEKLFF. Variable domain in full (rest from reference TRBV5-1 and TRBJ1-4): KAGVTQTPRYLIKTRGQQVTLSCSPISGHRSVSWYQQTPGQGLQFLFEYFSETQRNKGNFPGRFSGRQFSNSRSEMNVSTLELGDSALYLCASSRTGIGEKLFFGSGTQLSVL.

The chain couples TRBV30 to TRBJ2-1; D not resolved. The CDR3 sequence is 11 residues long. CDR1 is GTSNPN, CDR2 SVGIG, per germline (reference sequence). V lost 2 bases, J lost 5 bases, and 4 bases lay in between. CDR3 coding DNA: TGTGCCTGGAGTAAAAACAATGAGCAGTTCTTC. Its translation is CAWSKNNEQFF. Using reference TRBV30 and TRBJ2-1 for the parts outside the CDR3, the full variable domain is SQTIHQWPATLVQPVGSPLSLECTVEGTSNPNLYWYRQAAGRGLQLLFYSVGIGQISSEVPQNLSASRPQDRQFILSSKKLLLSDSGFYLCAWSKNNEQFFGPGTRLTVL.

V gene TRBV6-6 combines with J gene TRBJ1-5; no clear D. The CDR3 contains 11 residues. CDR1 is MNHNY and CDR2 is SVGAGI in the germline V gene (reference sequence). With 4 bases removed from V and 11 bases from J, the gap between germline ends came to 9 bases. The CDR3 DNA follows: TGTGCCAGCAGTTTCACTGCAGCCCAGCATTTT. It is translated as CASSFTAAQHF.

The CDR3 region has the DNA TGTGCCAGCAGTTATTGGACAGGGTACAACACTGAAGCTTTCTTT. This codes for CASSYWTGYNTEAFF. V and J are TRBV6-5 and TRBJ1-1; 8 bases are a match to TRBD1. J lost 2 bases, V lost 3 bases, and 5 bases had no gene match. CDR3 length: 15 residues. CDR1 and CDR2 (germline): MNHEY, SVGAGI.

V is TRBV5-1 and J is TRBJ2-6; D remains unclear. Germline V gives CDR1 SGHRS, CDR2 YFSETQ. CDR3 size: 13 residues. V gave up 0 bases and J gave up 4 bases, with 2 bases separating them. This chain's CDR3 is CASSLAGANVLTF. The CDR3 DNA reads as TGCGCCAGCAGCTTGGCAGGGGCCAACGTCCTGACTTTC.

The V and J genes are TRBV6-5 and TRBJ1-1; D call uncertain. The CDR3 length is 13 residues. Germline CDR1 reads MNHEY; CDR2 reads SVGAGI. Trimming cost V 8 bases and J 0 bases, with 10 bases left between them. The CDR3 here is CASHTRVNTEAFF. In nucleotides, the CDR3 is TGTGCCAGCCACACTCGTGTGAACACTGAAGCTTTCTTT.

A single count supports this clone. The chain has TRBV28 and TRBJ2-5; D not certain. The last part of the DNA fits TRBJ2-7 better; the J call may be wrong. This CDR3 has 12 amino acids. Germline CDR1 and CDR2: MDHEN and SYDVKM. The CDR3 coding sequence is TGTGCCAGCAGTTTACCCTCCCGCGAGCAGTACTTC. This gives the protein CASSLPSREQYF.

The gene calls are TRBV29-1 and TRBJ2-7; D tentatively reads TRBD1 or TRBD2 (5 bases each). V was pared by 7 bases and J by 0 bases, with 22 bases between. This CDR3 contains 16 residues. Germline V lookup: CDR1 SQVTM, CDR2 ANQGSEA. The CDR3 reads CSARHPQGENSYEQYF. Here the CDR3 DNA reads TGCAGCGCGCGACACCCCCAAGGGGAGAACTCCTACGAGCAGTACTTC.

This clone was counted a single time. Compared with germline, one end of the junction differs, possibly owing to a read error. The chain has TRBV6-1 and TRBJ2-7; D possibly corresponds to TRBD2 (5 bases). The CDR3 covers 14 residues. Per the germline V gene, CDR1 is MNHNS and CDR2 is SASEGT. The CDR3 reads CASGEGGLPYEQYF. The CDR3 nucleotides read TGTGCCAGCGGTGAAGGAGGCCTTCCCTACGAGCAGTACTTC.

The V gene is TRBV19, the J gene TRBJ1-1; D is uncertain. Looked up from germline, CDR1 is LNHDA and CDR2 is SQIVND (reference sequence). V lost 6 bases to trimming and J lost 6 bases, with 14 bases between them. The length of the CDR3 is 13 residues. CDR3 DNA: TGTGCCAGTAGGGGTTCAGCAACGGCTGAAGCTTTCTTT. Translating gives CASRGSATAEAFF.

This chain uses TRBV11-2 with TRBJ1-6; 9 nucleotides agree with TRBD1. The CDR3 totals 17 residues. Germline V CDR1 and CDR2: SGHAT, FQNNGV. The V gene end was trimmed by 5 bases and the J gene end by 10 bases; junction bases not matched to a gene: 15. The CDR3 nucleotides read TGTGCCAGCAGCCCATGGACAGGGGAGGATTTCGGATCACCCCTCCACTTT. The encoded protein is CASSPWTGEDFGSPLHF.